The 21 T cell receptor beta chains reported below all come from one sample, sequenced in a study of T cells in Graves' hyperthyroidism and ophthalmopathy. Amplification targeted TCR beta CDR3 regions from RNA transcripts. HTBI primers were employed in a first-round RT-PCR of the TCR CDR3. Using its own MiXCR run on the multiplex PCR reads, TCRdb lists one record per CDR3 protein. The sample has approximately 590,000 distinct CDR3 sequences, more than 15% seen once. The specimen was blood. Every receptor here comes from a woman between 25 and 40 years old with Graves' hyperthyroidism.

The V and J genes are TRBV14 and TRBJ1-2; no reliable D call. Germline CDR1 and CDR2: SGHDN and FVKESK. The CDR3 runs to 14 residues. V was trimmed by 1 base and J by 2 bases, leaving 8 bases between them. This CDR3 reads CASSQGRQNYGYTF. The DNA for the CDR3 is TGTGCCAGCAGCCAAGGTCGTCAGAACTATGGCTACACCTTC.

This clonotype was observed many times. V usage is TRBV5-1 and J usage is TRBJ2-7, with TRBD2 matching over 11 bases. V gave up 4 bases and J gave up 2 bases; unmatched junction bases: 8. The V gene's germline CDR1 is SGHRS and CDR2 YFSETQ. The CDR3 has 16 amino acids. Here the CDR3 reads CASSQSTLAGAYEQYF. The CDR3 DNA reads TGCGCCAGCAGCCAGTCCACACTAGCGGGAGCCTACGAGCAGTACTTC.

This clonotype was counted only a few times. This chain joins TRBV27 and TRBJ2-3, with 9 bases fitting TRBD1. Germline CDR1 is MNHEY and CDR2 is SMNVEV (reference sequence). The V segment lost 3 bases and the J segment 3 bases; nucleotides outside the gene matches: 7. CDR3 length: 16 residues. The CDR3 spells CASSLGQGIGTDTQYF. In DNA, the CDR3 is TGTGCCAGCAGTTTGGGACAGGGAATCGGAACAGATACGCAGTATTTT.

The rearrangement joins TRBV6-1 to TRBJ2-3; TRBD2 matches at 7 bases. The V gene end was trimmed by 6 bases and the J gene end by 1 base; junction bases not matched to a gene: 7. CDR1 and CDR2 (germline): MNHNS, SASEGT. This CDR3 is 15 amino acids long. The CDR3 protein is CASRRGLAGTDTQYF. The CDR3, as DNA: TGTGCCAGCAGGCGAGGGCTAGCGGGCACAGATACGCAGTATTTT.

At least ten counts were recorded for this clonotype. The chain uses TRBV28 and TRBJ2-1; tentatively, D is TRBD1 (6 bases). Germline CDR1 reads MDHEN; CDR2 reads SYDVKM. V shed 6 bases and J shed 9 bases, with 9 bases lying between them. The CDR3 spans 11 residues. This CDR3 reads CASRTGIEQFF. DNA for the CDR3: TGTGCCAGCAGAACAGGGATTGAGCAGTTCTTC. Using reference TRBV28 and TRBJ2-1 for the parts outside the CDR3, the full variable domain is DVKVTQSSRYLVKRTGEKVFLECVQDMDHENMFWYRQDPGLGLRLIYFSYDVKMKEKGDIPEGYSVSREKKERFSLILESASTNQTSMYLCASRTGIEQFFGPGTRLTVL.

This clonotype has just a few counts. This chain connects TRBV24-1 to TRBJ2-1, with 16 bases aligning to TRBD2. V lost 5 bases and J lost 8; bases outside the gene matches: 5. CDR3 length: 16 residues. Per germline, CDR1 KGHDR and CDR2 SFDVKD. The CDR3 DNA reads as TGTGCCACCAGTGGCGAGGGACTAGCGGGAGGGTATGAGCAGTTCTTC. Its translation is CATSGEGLAGGYEQFF.

Notes on this clonotype: This may be a read error: a much more frequent sequence differs by one nucleotide. As the CDR3 is not closed by the conserved phenylalanine or tryptophan, this likely results from a read error. The chain links TRBV12-3 or TRBV12-4 to TRBJ2-2; TRBD1 might be the D (5 bases). The CDR3 contains 15 residues. V was clipped by 6 bases and J by 4 bases, with 15 bases between them. The CDR3 sequence is CASRTLGAGTGELFL. CDR3 DNA sequence: TGTGCCAGCAGGACCCTAGGGGCAGGCACCGGGGAGCTGTTTCTT.

This clonotype was seen a handful of times. Possible read error: a much larger clone is one base away. The chain has TRBV7-8 and TRBJ2-3; D is ambiguous. The length of the CDR3 is 14 residues. The germline V gene encodes CDR1 SGHVS and CDR2 FQNEAQ. Trimming shortened V by 5 bases and J by 5 bases, and 14 bases separated the two germline ends. The CDR3 coding sequence is TGTGCCAGCAGCCCACAACCGTCGGTAGATACGCAGTATTTT. Protein product: CASSPQPSVDTQYF. The variable domain in full, with the rest retrieved from reference TRBV7-8 and TRBJ2-3, is GAGVSQSPRYKVAKRGQDVALRCDPISGHVSLFWYQQALGQGPEFLTYFQNEAQLDKSGLPSDRFFAERPEGSVSTLKIQRTQQEDSAVYLCASSPQPSVDTQYFGPGTRLTVL.

Remarks on this clonotype: Relative to the germline gene, one junction end is altered; a read error may explain this. CDR3 DNA: TGTGCCAGCAGCGTAGGGGGGGGAAGCACGGATACGCAGTATTTT. This translates into CASSVGGGSTDTQYF. The chain employs TRBV9 and TRBJ2-3; 7 bases are a match to TRBD2. CDR1 and CDR2 from the germline V gene are SGDLS and YYNGEE. The CDR3 is made up of 15 amino acids.

This sequence joins TRBV12-3 or TRBV12-4 and TRBJ1-5, with D possibly being TRBD1 (6 bases). The CDR3 runs to 16 residues. V lost 6 bases and J 2 bases, leaving 17 bases between the germline ends. CDR3 nucleotides: TGTGCCAGCAGCACCGGGGGGCTTAGAGGCAATCAGCCCCAGCATTTT. The encoded protein is CASSTGGLRGNQPQHF.

This clonotype turned up a few times. V usage is TRBV7-9 and J usage is TRBJ1-1, with D unresolved. Trimming took 5 bases from V and 0 from J, leaving 16 bases between them. This CDR3 region has 16 residues. CDR1 is SEHNR and CDR2 is FQNEAQ in the germline V gene (reference sequence). The CDR3: CASSPQDGSLNTEAFF. Written as DNA, the CDR3 is TGTGCCAGCAGCCCCCAGGACGGTTCCCTGAACACTGAAGCTTTCTTT. The variable domain in full, with the rest retrieved from reference TRBV7-9 and TRBJ1-1, is DTGVSQNPRHKITKRGQNVTFRCDPISEHNRLYWYRQTLGQGPEFLTYFQNEAQLEKSRLLSDRFSAERPKGSFSTLEIQRTEQGDSAMYLCASSPQDGSLNTEAFFGQGTRLTVV.

V is TRBV2 and J is TRBJ1-1, with TRBD1 matching over 12 bases. J was trimmed by 9 bases and V by 8 bases; bases with no gene match: 7. The germline V gene encodes CDR1 SNHLY and CDR2 FYNNEI. This CDR3 is 13 amino acids long. The CDR3: CASAGTGGGQAFF. The CDR3 DNA follows: TGTGCCAGCGCGGGGACAGGGGGCGGTCAAGCTTTCTTT.

This clonotype was seen a single time. A much larger clone differs from this one at a single base, so this may be a read error. The genes are TRBV12-3 or TRBV12-4 and TRBJ1-1, with 7 bases aligning to TRBD1. Trimming took 4 bases from V and 10 from J; bases not matched to a gene: 6. CDR3 length: 12 residues. CDR3 region: CASSWRRGRAFF. CDR3 nucleotide sequence: TGTGCCAGCAGTTGGCGAAGGGGGCGAGCTTTCTTT.

In this sample, this clonotype turned up a few times. V usage is TRBV19 and J usage is TRBJ1-2; TRBD1 matches 10 bases. CDR3 length: 16 amino acids. Trimming at V came to 4 bases and at J to 4 bases, leaving 9 bases not matched to a gene. Germline CDR1 reads LNHDA; CDR2 reads SQIVND (reference sequence). This CDR3 reads CASSKGQGPLAYGYTF. In DNA form, the CDR3 reads TGTGCCAGTAGTAAGGGACAGGGGCCCTTGGCCTATGGCTACACCTTC.

The table lists this clonotype with many counts. This CDR3 reads CATSETSGSLRETQYF. The DNA of the CDR3 is TGTGCCACCAGTGAAACTAGCGGGAGCCTCAGGGAGACCCAGTACTTC. The V and J genes are TRBV24-1 and TRBJ2-5; 11 bases match TRBD2. V lost 4 bases and J lost 5; bases outside the gene matches: 8. This CDR3 comprises 16 residues. CDR1 is KGHDR, CDR2 SFDVKD, per germline.

This clonotype was seen many times. The gene calls are TRBV10-1 and TRBJ2-7; the match to TRBD2 covers 13 bases. CDR1 and CDR2 from the germline V gene are WNHNN and SYGVQD (reference sequence). The CDR3 sequence is 14 residues long. With 2 bases clipped from V and 9 bases from J, the junction kept 4 bases outside the gene matches. The CDR3 coding sequence is TGCGCCAGCAGTGAGAGGACTAGCGGGAGCGTGCAGTACTTC. It specifies CASSERTSGSVQYF.

This clonotype has ten or more counts. The chain recombines TRBV20-1 with TRBJ2-7; D might be TRBD1 (5 bases). V lost 3 bases and J 7 bases, leaving 25 bases between the germline ends. Germline V gene lookup returns CDR1 DFQATT and CDR2 SNEGSKA (reference sequence). This CDR3 region has 16 residues. In nucleotides, the CDR3 is TGCAGTGCTAGTGGCCTCCTCCCAGGGATAGTAGGAGAGCAGTACTTC. This sequence encodes CSASGLLPGIVGEQYF.

This clonotype was detected many times. V is TRBV2 and J is TRBJ2-3, with a tentative D call TRBD2 (5 bases). Germline CDR1 is SNHLY and CDR2 is FYNNEI. The V end was cut by 6 bases, the J end by 2 bases, with 15 bases between. The CDR3 is made up of 15 amino acids. The DNA for the CDR3 is TGTGCCAGCAGAGTTTTTAGCGCCTACACAGATACGCAGTATTTT. This translates into CASRVFSAYTDTQYF.

The V gene is TRBV30, the J gene TRBJ2-1; 7 bases agree with TRBD2. CDR1 is GTSNPN, CDR2 SVGIG, per germline (reference sequence). This CDR3 contains 14 residues. Trimming removed 2 bases from V and 4 bases from J; junction bases left unmatched: 5. This CDR3 is CAWSRLAAYNEQFF. DNA for the CDR3: TGTGCCTGGAGTCGCCTAGCGGCATACAATGAGCAGTTCTTC. The entire variable domain, with the rest obtained from reference TRBV30 and TRBJ2-1, is as follows: SQTIHQWPATLVQPVGSPLSLECTVEGTSNPNLYWYRQAAGRGLQLLFYSVGIGQISSEVPQNLSASRPQDRQFILSSKKLLLSDSGFYLCAWSRLAAYNEQFFGPGTRLTVL.

V and J are TRBV6-1 and TRBJ2-1; the D is unclear. The CDR3 totals 14 residues. Germline CDR1 and CDR2: MNHNS and SASEGT. V shed 5 bases and J shed 5 bases, with 13 bases lying between them. The CDR3 here is CASSYGPHHNEQFF. DNA of the CDR3: TGTGCCAGCAGTTATGGGCCTCATCACAATGAGCAGTTCTTC.

This clonotype has a count of ten or more. The chain employs TRBV27 and TRBJ2-7; D not certain. Trimming shortened V by 5 bases and J by 3 bases, and 11 bases separated the two germline ends. CDR3 size: 13 residues. The germline gives CDR1 MNHEY, CDR2 SMNVEV (reference sequence). CDR3 region: CASSLDPIYEQYF. DNA of the CDR3: TGTGCCAGCAGTCTTGACCCTATCTACGAGCAGTACTTC.